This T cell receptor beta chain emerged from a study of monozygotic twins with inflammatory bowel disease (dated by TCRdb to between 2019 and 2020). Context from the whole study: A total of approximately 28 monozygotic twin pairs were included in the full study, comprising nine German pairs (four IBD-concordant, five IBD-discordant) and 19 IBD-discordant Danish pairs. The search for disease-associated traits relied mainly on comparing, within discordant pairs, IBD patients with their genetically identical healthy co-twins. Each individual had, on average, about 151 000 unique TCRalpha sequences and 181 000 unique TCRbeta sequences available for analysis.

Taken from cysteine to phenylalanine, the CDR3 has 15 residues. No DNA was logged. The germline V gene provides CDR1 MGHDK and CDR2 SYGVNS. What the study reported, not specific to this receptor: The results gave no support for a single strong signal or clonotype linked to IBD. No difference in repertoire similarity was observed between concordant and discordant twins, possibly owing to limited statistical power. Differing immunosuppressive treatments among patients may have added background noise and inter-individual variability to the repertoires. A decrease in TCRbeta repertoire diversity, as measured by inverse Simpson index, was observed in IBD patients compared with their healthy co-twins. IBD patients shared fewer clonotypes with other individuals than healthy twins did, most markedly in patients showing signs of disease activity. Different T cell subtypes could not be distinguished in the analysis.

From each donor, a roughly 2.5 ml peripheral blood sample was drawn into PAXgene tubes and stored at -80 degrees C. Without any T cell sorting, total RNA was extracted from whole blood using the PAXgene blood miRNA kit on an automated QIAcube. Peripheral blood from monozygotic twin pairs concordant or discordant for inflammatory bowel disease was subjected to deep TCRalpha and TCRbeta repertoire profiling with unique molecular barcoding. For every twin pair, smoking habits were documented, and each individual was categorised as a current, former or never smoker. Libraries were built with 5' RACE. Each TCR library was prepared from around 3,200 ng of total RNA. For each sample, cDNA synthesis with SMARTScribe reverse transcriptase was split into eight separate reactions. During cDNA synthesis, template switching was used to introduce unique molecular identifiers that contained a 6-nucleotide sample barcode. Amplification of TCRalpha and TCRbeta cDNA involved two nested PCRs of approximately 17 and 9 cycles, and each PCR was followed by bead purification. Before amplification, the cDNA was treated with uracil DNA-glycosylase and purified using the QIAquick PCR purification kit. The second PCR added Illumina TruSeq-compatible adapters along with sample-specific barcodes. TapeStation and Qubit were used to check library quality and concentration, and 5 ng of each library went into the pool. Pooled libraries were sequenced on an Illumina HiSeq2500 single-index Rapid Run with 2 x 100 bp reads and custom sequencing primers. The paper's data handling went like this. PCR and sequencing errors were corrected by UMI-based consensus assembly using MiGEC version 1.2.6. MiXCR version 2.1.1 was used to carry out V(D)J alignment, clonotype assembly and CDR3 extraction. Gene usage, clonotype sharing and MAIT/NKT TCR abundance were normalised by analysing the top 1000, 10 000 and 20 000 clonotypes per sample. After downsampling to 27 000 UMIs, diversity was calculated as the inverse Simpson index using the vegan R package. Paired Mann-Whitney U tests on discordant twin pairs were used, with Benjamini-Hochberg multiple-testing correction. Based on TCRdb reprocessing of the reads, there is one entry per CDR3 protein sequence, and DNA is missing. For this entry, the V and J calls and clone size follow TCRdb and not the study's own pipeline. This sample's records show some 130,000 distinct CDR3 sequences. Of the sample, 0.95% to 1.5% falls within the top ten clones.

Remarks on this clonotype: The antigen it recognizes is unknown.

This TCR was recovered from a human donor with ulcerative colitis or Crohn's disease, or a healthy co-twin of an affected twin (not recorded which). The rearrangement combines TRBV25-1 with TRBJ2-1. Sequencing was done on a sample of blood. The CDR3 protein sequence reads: CASTLSGRAYNEQFF.